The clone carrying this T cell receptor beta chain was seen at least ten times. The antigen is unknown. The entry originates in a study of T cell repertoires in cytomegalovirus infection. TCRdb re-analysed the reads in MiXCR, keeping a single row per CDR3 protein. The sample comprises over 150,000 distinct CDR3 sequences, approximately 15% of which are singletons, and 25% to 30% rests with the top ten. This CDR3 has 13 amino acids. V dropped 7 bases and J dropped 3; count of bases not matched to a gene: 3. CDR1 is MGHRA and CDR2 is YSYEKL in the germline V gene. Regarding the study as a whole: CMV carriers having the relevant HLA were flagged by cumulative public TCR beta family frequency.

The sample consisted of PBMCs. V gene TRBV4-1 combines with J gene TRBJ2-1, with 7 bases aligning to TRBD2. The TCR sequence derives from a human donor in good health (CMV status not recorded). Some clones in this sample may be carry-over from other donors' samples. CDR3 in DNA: TGCGCCAGCAAAGCGGGGAGCTACAATGAGCAGTTCTTC. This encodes CASKAGSYNEQFF.